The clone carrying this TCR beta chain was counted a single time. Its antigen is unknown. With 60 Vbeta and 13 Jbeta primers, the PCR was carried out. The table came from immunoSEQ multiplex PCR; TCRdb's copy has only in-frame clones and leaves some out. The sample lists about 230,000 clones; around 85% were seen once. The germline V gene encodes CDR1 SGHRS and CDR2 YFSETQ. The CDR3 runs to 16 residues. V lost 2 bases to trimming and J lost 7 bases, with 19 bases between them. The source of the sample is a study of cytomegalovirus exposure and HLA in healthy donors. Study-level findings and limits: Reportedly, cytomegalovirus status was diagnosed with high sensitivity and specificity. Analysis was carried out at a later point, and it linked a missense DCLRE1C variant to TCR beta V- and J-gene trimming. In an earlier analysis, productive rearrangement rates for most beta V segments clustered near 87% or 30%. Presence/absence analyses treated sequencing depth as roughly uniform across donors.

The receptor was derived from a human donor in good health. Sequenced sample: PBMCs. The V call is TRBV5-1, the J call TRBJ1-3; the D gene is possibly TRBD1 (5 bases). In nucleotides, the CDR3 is TGCGCCAGCAGCTTTACAGGACCGATAGCCGGGAACACCATATATTTT. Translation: CASSFTGPIAGNTIYF.